This section outlines one TCR beta chain sequence together with its context. The data originate from a study of blood T cell repertoires in COVID-19. Produced via immunoSEQ multiplex PCR; TCRdb's table is partial and in-frame only. The table records about 220,000 clones, over 80% of them present only once. The V end lost 1 base, the J end lost 5 bases, and 5 bases lay between the germline ends. The CDR3 loop spans 12 amino acids. Germline lookup yields CDR1 SEHNR and CDR2 FQNEAQ (reference sequence). The sample comprised PBMCs or T cells enriched from blood (not recorded which). This TCR derives from a woman aged 30 to 39 with acute COVID-19. V usage is TRBV7-9 and J usage is TRBJ1-2; the D is unclear. The CDR3 spells CASSLVEYGYTF. The CDR3 region has the DNA TGTGCCAGCAGCTTAGTAGAGTATGGCTACACCTTC.